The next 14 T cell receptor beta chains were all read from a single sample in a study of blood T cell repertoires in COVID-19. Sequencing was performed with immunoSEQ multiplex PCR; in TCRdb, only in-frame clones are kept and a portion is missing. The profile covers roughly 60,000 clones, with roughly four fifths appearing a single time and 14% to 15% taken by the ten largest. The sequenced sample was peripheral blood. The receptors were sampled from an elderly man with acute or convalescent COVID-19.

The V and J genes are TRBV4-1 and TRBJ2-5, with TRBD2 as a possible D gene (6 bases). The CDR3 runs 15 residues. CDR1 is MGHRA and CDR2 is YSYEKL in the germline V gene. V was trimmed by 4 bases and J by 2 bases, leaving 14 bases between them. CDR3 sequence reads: CASSLGLAEQETQYF. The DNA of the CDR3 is TGCGCCAGCAGCCTAGGTTTAGCGGAACAAGAGACCCAGTACTTC.

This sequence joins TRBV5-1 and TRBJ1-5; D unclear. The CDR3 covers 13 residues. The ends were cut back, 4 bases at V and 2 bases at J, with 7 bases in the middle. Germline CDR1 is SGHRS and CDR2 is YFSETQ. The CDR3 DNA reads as TGCGCCAGCAGCCCCGAGGGCAATCAGCCCCAGCATTTT. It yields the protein CASSPEGNQPQHF.

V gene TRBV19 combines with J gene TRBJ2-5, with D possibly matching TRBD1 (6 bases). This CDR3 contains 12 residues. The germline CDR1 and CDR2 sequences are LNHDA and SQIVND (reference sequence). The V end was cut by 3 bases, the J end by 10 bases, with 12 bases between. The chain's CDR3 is CASSISAGVQYF. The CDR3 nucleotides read TGTGCCAGTAGTATCTCAGCAGGGGTCCAGTACTTC.

The CDR3 region is CASTTQALSGNTIYF. CDR3 DNA sequence: TGTGCCAGTACTACCCAAGCGCTCTCTGGAAACACCATATATTTT. V and J are TRBV19 and TRBJ1-3, with no clear D. Germline V gene lookup returns CDR1 LNHDA and CDR2 SQIVND (reference sequence). Between the trimmed V and J ends, which lost 7 bases and 0 bases, there was a span of 13 bases. The CDR3 has 15 amino acids.

The CDR3 protein is CASSQDDTSSSYEQYF. CDR3 bases: TGCGCCAGCAGCCAAGACGACACCTCCAGCTCCTACGAGCAGTACTTC. The chain employs TRBV4-1 and TRBJ2-7, with D unclear. V was trimmed by 0 bases and J by 0 bases, leaving 12 bases between them. Germline-derived CDR1 and CDR2 are MGHRA and YSYEKL. The CDR3 sequence is 16 residues long.

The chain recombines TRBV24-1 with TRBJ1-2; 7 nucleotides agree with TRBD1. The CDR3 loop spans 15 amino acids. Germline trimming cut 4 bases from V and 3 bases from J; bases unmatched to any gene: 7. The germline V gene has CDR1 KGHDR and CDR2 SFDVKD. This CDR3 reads CATSDPPDRDYGYTF. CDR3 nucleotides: TGTGCCACCAGTGACCCCCCCGACAGGGACTATGGCTACACCTTC.

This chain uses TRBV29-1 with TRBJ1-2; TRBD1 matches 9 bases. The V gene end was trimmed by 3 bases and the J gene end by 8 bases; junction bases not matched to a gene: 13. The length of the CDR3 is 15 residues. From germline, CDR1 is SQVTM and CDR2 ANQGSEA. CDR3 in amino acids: CSVDPLGQGNGGYTF. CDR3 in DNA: TGCAGCGTTGACCCACTCGGACAGGGGAATGGCGGCTACACCTTC.

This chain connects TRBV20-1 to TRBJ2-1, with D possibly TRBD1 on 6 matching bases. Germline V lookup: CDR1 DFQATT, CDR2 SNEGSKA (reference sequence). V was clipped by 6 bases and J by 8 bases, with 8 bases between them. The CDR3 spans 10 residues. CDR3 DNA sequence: TGCAGTGCGACAGGAGATGAGCAGTTCTTC. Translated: CSATGDEQFF.

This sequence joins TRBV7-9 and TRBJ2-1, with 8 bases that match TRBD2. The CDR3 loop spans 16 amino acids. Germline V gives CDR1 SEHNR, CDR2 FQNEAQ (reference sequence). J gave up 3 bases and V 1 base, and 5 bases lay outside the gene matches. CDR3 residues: CASSLGSSGDYNEQFF. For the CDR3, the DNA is TGTGCCAGCAGCTTAGGGAGTAGCGGGGACTACAATGAGCAGTTCTTC.

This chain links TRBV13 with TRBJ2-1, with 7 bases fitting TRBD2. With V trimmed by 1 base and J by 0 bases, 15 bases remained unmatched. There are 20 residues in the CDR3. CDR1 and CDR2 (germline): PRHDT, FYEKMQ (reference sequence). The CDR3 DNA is TGTGCCAGCAGCTTAGTACGGGCACCGCGGGGGTTGGGCTCCTACAATGAGCAGTTCTTC. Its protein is CASSLVRAPRGLGSYNEQFF. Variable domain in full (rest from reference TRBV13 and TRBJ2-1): AAGVIQSPRHLIKEKRETATLKCYPIPRHDTVYWYQQGPGQDPQFLISFYEKMQSDKGSIPDRFSAQQFSDYHSELNMSSLELGDSALYFCASSLVRAPRGLGSYNEQFFGPGTRLTVL.

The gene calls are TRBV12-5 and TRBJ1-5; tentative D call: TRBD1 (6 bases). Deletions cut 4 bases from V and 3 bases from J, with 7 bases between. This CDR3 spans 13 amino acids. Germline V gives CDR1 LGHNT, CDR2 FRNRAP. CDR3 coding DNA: TGTGCTAGTGGTTGGACAGACAATCAGCCCCAGCATTTT. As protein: CASGWTDNQPQHF.

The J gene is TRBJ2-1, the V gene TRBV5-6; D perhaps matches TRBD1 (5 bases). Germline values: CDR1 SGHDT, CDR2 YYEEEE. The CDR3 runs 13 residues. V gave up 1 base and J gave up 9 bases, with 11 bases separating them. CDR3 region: CASSLRGIGEQFF. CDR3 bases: TGTGCCAGCAGCTTGAGGGGAATCGGTGAGCAGTTCTTC.

The CDR3 reads CASREQDNEQFF. DNA of the CDR3: TGTGCCAGCAGAGAGCAGGACAATGAGCAGTTCTTC. The V gene is TRBV2, the J gene TRBJ2-1; D gene unclear. This CDR3 is built from 12 residues. Trimming stripped 6 bases from V and 5 bases from J, with 8 bases between. Per germline, CDR1 SNHLY and CDR2 FYNNEI.

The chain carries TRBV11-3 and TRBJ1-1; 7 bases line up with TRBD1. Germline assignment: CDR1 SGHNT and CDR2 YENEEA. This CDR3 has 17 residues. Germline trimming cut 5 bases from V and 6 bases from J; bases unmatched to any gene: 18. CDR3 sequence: CASSPGTDGWGYAEAFF. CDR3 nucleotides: TGTGCCAGCAGCCCCGGGACAGACGGATGGGGGTACGCTGAAGCTTTCTTT.